These 27 T cell receptor beta chains originate from one sample sequenced in a study of blood T cell repertoires in COVID-19. Repertoires were generated with immunoSEQ multiplex PCR, while TCRdb's copy carries only in-frame clones and drops some. The sample contains some 210,000 clones, 92% of which appear only once. What was sequenced was peripheral blood. The receptors shown here come from a man aged 55 to 70 with COVID-19, enrolled during active disease.

V is TRBV25-1 and J is TRBJ2-2, with 9 bases identical to TRBD1. Germline V gene sequence: CDR1 MGHDK, CDR2 SYGVNS. J lost 5 bases, V lost 6 bases, and 4 bases had no gene match. The CDR3 contains 14 residues. CDR3 sequence (DNA): TGTGCCAGCAGGGGGGGGACAGGGACCGGGGAGCTGTTTTTT. It specifies CASRGGTGTGELFF.

This CDR3 reads CASSSWTGDYEAFF. Here the CDR3 DNA reads TGCGCCAGCAGCTCCTGGACAGGAGACTATGAAGCTTTCTTT. V gene TRBV5-1 combines with J gene TRBJ1-1; 7 bases map to TRBD1. The CDR3 sequence is 14 residues long. Germline assignment: CDR1 SGHRS and CDR2 YFSETQ. V trimming: 3 bases; J trimming: 7 bases; junction bases outside the gene matches: 9.

The rearrangement links TRBV7-9 to TRBJ2-2; D is uncertain. Germline assignment: CDR1 SEHNR and CDR2 FQNEAQ (reference sequence). V was cut by 5 bases and J by 1 base, with 11 bases left in between. This CDR3 spans 15 amino acids. The CDR3 DNA reads TGTGCCAGCAGCCTATTGATTAGGAACACCGGGGAGCTGTTTTTT. Translating it yields CASSLLIRNTGELFF. The complete variable domain, with remaining parts taken from reference TRBV7-9 and TRBJ2-2, reads DTGVSQNPRHKITKRGQNVTFRCDPISEHNRLYWYRQTLGQGPEFLTYFQNEAQLEKSRLLSDRFSAERPKGSFSTLEIQRTEQGDSAMYLCASSLLIRNTGELFFGEGSRLTVL.

This chain uses TRBV28 with TRBJ1-5; possibly TRBD1 for D (5 bases). The CDR3 consists of 14 residues. Per germline, CDR1 MDHEN and CDR2 SYDVKM. Trimming stripped 6 bases from V and 4 bases from J, with 13 bases between. The CDR3 coding sequence is TGTGCCAGCAGCCGACAGAGACCTAATCAGCCCCAGCATTTT. This encodes CASSRQRPNQPQHF. Full variable domain (rest looked up from reference TRBV28 and TRBJ1-5): DVKVTQSSRYLVKRTGEKVFLECVQDMDHENMFWYRQDPGLGLRLIYFSYDVKMKEKGDIPEGYSVSREKKERFSLILESASTNQTSMYLCASSRQRPNQPQHFGDGTRLSIL.

The V and J genes are TRBV11-1 and TRBJ2-2; D remains unclear. Germline CDR1 reads SGHAT; CDR2 reads FQDESV (reference sequence). V gave up 5 bases and J gave up 2 bases, with 9 bases separating them. The CDR3 is 14 residues long. As DNA, the CDR3 is TGTGCCAGCAGCCCGCGAGGCAACACCGGGGAGCTGTTTTTT. It yields the protein CASSPRGNTGELFF.

The chain combines TRBV18 with TRBJ2-7; 9 bases fit TRBD2. CDR1 is KGHSH and CDR2 is LQKENI in the germline V gene. J was trimmed by 0 bases and V by 6 bases; bases with no gene match: 3. The length of the CDR3 is 14 residues. This chain's CDR3 is CASSRGGSSYEQYF. For the CDR3, the DNA is TGTGCCAGCTCGCGGGGGGGCAGCTCCTACGAGCAGTACTTC.

V is TRBV2 and J is TRBJ2-3; TRBD2 agrees at 7 bases. V shed 9 bases and J 0 bases; nucleotides not matched to a gene: 9. Germline V gene lookup returns CDR1 SNHLY and CDR2 FYNNEI. CDR3 length: 15 amino acids. The CDR3 nucleotides read TGTGCCAGTTCTAGGACTAGTGCTAGCACAGATACGCAGTATTTT. As protein: CASSRTSASTDTQYF. The full variable domain, its missing parts supplied by reference TRBV2 and TRBJ2-3, is EPEVTQTPSHQVTQMGQEVILRCVPISNHLYFYWYRQILGQKVEFLVSFYNNEISEKSEIFDDQFSVERPDGSNFTLKIRSTKLEDSAMYFCASSRTSASTDTQYFGPGTRLTVL.

The chain combines TRBV19 with TRBJ1-2; a possible D gene is TRBD1 (5 bases). CDR3 size: 14 residues. Trimming removed 2 bases from V and 5 bases from J, with 12 bases in between. Germline V lookup: CDR1 LNHDA, CDR2 SQIVND (reference sequence). In DNA form, the CDR3 reads TGTGCCAGTAGTATACAGGGAGGGCTATATGGCTACACCTTC. It specifies CASSIQGGLYGYTF.

The rearrangement links TRBV7-2 to TRBJ2-5; 7 nucleotides align to TRBD2. The J segment lost 2 bases and the V segment lost 2 bases, leaving 11 bases of the junction unmatched. The CDR3 spans 17 residues. Germline V gene lookup returns CDR1 SGHTA and CDR2 FQGNSA. CDR3 region: CASSLRWRESRQETQYF. The DNA of the CDR3 is TGTGCCAGCAGCTTACGATGGCGGGAGTCACGTCAAGAGACCCAGTACTTC.

This chain joins TRBV27 and TRBJ1-2, with TRBD1 as a possible D gene (6 bases). Between the trimmed V and J ends, which lost 2 bases and 0 bases, there was a span of 7 bases. Germline CDR1 is MNHEY and CDR2 is SMNVEV (reference sequence). The CDR3 covers 14 residues. CDR3 amino acids: CASSLKGANYGYTF. The CDR3 DNA reads as TGTGCCAGCAGTTTAAAGGGGGCTAACTATGGCTACACCTTC.

The chain combines TRBV19 with TRBJ2-5; 8 nucleotides agree with TRBD2. CDR1 is LNHDA and CDR2 is SQIVND in the germline V gene (reference sequence). The CDR3 is 17 residues long. The V and J ends lost 3 bases and 4 bases, in that order; junction bases with no gene match: 13. The CDR3 here is CASSIRGGPMGGETQYF. CDR3 nucleotides: TGTGCCAGTAGTATTCGCGGGGGGCCTATGGGTGGAGAGACCCAGTACTTC.

The V and J genes are TRBV18 and TRBJ2-7, with 15 bases identical to TRBD2. There are 17 residues in the CDR3. Germline V gene data show CDR1 as KGHSH and CDR2 as LQKENI. Trimming removed 0 bases from V and 2 bases from J; junction bases left unmatched: 2. The CDR3 is CASSPPGLAGGPYEQYF. The CDR3 nucleotides read TGTGCCAGCTCACCACCGGGACTAGCGGGAGGACCCTACGAGCAGTACTTC. Full variable domain (outside the CDR3, taken from reference TRBV18 and TRBJ2-7): NAGVMQNPRHLVRRRGQEARLRCSPMKGHSHVYWYRQLPEEGLKFMVYLQKENIIDESGMPKERFSAEFPKEGPSILRIQQVVRGDSAAYFCASSPPGLAGGPYEQYFGPGTRLTVT.

The chain recombines TRBV2 with TRBJ1-6; D not resolved. Trimming removed 1 base from V and 10 bases from J, with 14 bases in between. The CDR3 runs 15 residues. The germline gives CDR1 SNHLY, CDR2 FYNNEI. The CDR3, as DNA: TGTGCCAGCAGTGAAGTTGACCGGTCGGGGTCACCCCTCCACTTT. Its protein is CASSEVDRSGSPLHF.

The chain carries TRBV19 and TRBJ1-5, with D hard to call. Germline values: CDR1 LNHDA, CDR2 SQIVND (reference sequence). The CDR3 is 15 residues long. The V end was cut by 5 bases, the J end by 0 bases, with 11 bases between. The CDR3 protein is CASSLRTHSNQPQHF. In DNA, the CDR3 is TGTGCCAGTAGTCTTAGAACCCATAGCAATCAGCCCCAGCATTTT.

The V call is TRBV27, the J call TRBJ2-1; 11 positions agree with TRBD2. Per germline, CDR1 MNHEY and CDR2 SMNVEV (reference sequence). V lost 2 bases and J lost 9; bases outside the gene matches: 6. The length of the CDR3 is 15 residues. The CDR3 DNA follows: TGTGCCAGCAGTTTAAGCACTAGCGGGAGCGGTGAGCAGTTCTTC. This codes for CASSLSTSGSGEQFF.

The V and J genes are TRBV6-4 and TRBJ2-1; TRBD2 might be the D (6 bases). Germline V lookup: CDR1 MRHNA, CDR2 SNTAGT. With 3 bases removed from V and 1 base from J, the gap between germline ends came to 10 bases. This CDR3 has 15 amino acids. Here the CDR3 DNA reads TGTGCCAGCAGTGAAGGGGACTCATCCTACAATGAGCAGTTCTTC. This translates into CASSEGDSSYNEQFF.

V and J are TRBV5-1 and TRBJ1-1; unclear D gene. There are 13 residues in the CDR3. Germline loops: CDR1 SGHRS, CDR2 YFSETQ. Trimming removed 2 bases from V and 5 bases from J, with 10 bases in between. CDR3 protein: CASSLSPKTEAFF. The CDR3 region has the DNA TGCGCCAGCAGCTTAAGCCCAAAGACTGAAGCTTTCTTT. The variable domain in full, completed from reference TRBV5-1 and TRBJ1-1, reads KAGVTQTPRYLIKTRGQQVTLSCSPISGHRSVSWYQQTPGQGLQFLFEYFSETQRNKGNFPGRFSGRQFSNSRSEMNVSTLELGDSALYLCASSLSPKTEAFFGQGTRLTVV.

In this sample, this clone turned up once. The CDR3 loop is CASSVIGGNTEAFF. CDR3 nucleotides: TGTGCCAGCAGCGTCATAGGGGGAAACACTGAAGCTTTCTTT. This chain uses TRBV9 with TRBJ1-1; TRBD1 might be the D (6 bases). V dropped 2 bases and J dropped 2 bases, with 10 bases sitting between them. This CDR3 contains 14 residues. The germline CDR1 and CDR2 sequences are SGDLS and YYNGEE.

CDR3 bases: TGTGCCAGCAGTCCCCGCCGGGACAGGGTAAATTCACCCCTCCACTTT. This codes for CASSPRRDRVNSPLHF. This sequence joins TRBV7-2 and TRBJ1-6; 9 nucleotides line up with TRBD1. The CDR3 is 16 residues long. Per germline, CDR1 SGHTA and CDR2 FQGNSA. V lost 6 bases, J lost 7 bases, and 10 bases stayed unmatched.

Points on this clone: In the same sample, other DNA sequences code for this CDR3. The chain joins TRBV18 to TRBJ2-1, with TRBD2 matching 8 bases. CDR3 length: 16 residues. After removal of 3 bases from V and 0 bases from J, the junction contained 4 bases not matched to a gene. Germline CDR1 reads KGHSH; CDR2 reads LQKENI. In DNA form, the CDR3 reads TGTGCCAGCTCACCCCGTGCGGGGGGCTCCTACAATGAGCAGTTCTTC. Protein sequence: CASSPRAGGSYNEQFF.

This rearrangement joins TRBV28 to TRBJ1-2; TRBD1 might be the D (5 bases). Germline-derived CDR1 and CDR2 are MDHEN and SYDVKM. This CDR3 has 15 residues. Trimming removed 5 bases from V and 0 bases from J, with 13 bases in between. CDR3 residues: CASSTTGLANYGYTF. As DNA, the CDR3 is TGTGCCAGCAGTACCACAGGATTAGCTAACTATGGCTACACCTTC.

The genes are TRBV6-5 and TRBJ1-1, with D tentatively TRBD1 (5 bases). The CDR3 extends over 13 amino acids. Trimming pared 10 bases from V and 2 bases from J, leaving 14 bases between. The germline CDR1 and CDR2 sequences are MNHEY and SVGAGI. Here the CDR3 DNA reads TGTGCCACCGCTTCAAGGGGAAACACTGAAGCTTTCTTT. The encoded protein is CATASRGNTEAFF.

This chain joins TRBV30 and TRBJ2-7, with D uncertain. Trimming left V 1 base short and J 0 bases short, with 7 bases between. The CDR3 extends over 13 amino acids. CDR1 is GTSNPN, CDR2 SVGIG, per germline (reference sequence). The CDR3 here is CAWSEPVSYEQYF. In DNA, the CDR3 is TGTGCCTGGAGTGAACCGGTCTCCTACGAGCAGTACTTC.

This chain connects TRBV19 to TRBJ2-7; possible D gene TRBD1, 6 bases. Per germline, CDR1 LNHDA and CDR2 SQIVND (reference sequence). The CDR3 sequence is 14 residues long. Trimming left V 4 bases short and J 2 bases short, with 12 bases between. The CDR3 region has the DNA TGTGCCAGTAGTAAAGGGACAACCACCTACGAGCAGTACTTC. It yields the protein CASSKGTTTYEQYF.

V usage is TRBV27 and J usage is TRBJ2-1; 7 nucleotides align to TRBD2. V trimming: 7 bases; J trimming: 0 bases; junction bases outside the gene matches: 6. The CDR3 loop spans 15 amino acids. Germline CDR1 is MNHEY and CDR2 is SMNVEV (reference sequence). CDR3: CASMVAGFSYNEQFF. CDR3 nucleotide sequence: TGTGCCAGCATGGTAGCGGGTTTCTCCTACAATGAGCAGTTCTTC.

The rearrangement links TRBV5-4 to TRBJ1-2; D perhaps matches TRBD1 (6 bases). Germline V gives CDR1 SGHNT, CDR2 YYREEE (reference sequence). The CDR3 extends over 14 amino acids. Trimming removed 0 bases from V and 6 bases from J, with 12 bases in between. In DNA, the CDR3 is TGTGCCAGCAGCTTGGATACAGGGCTTGATGGCTACACCTTC. Residues: CASSLDTGLDGYTF. Drawing the rest from reference TRBV5-4 and TRBJ1-2, the complete variable domain is ETGVTQSPTHLIKTRGQQVTLRCSSQSGHNTVSWYQQALGQGPQFIFQYYREEENGRGNFPPRFSGLQFPNYSSELNVNALELDDSALYLCASSLDTGLDGYTFGSGTRLTVV.

The V and J genes are TRBV5-1 and TRBJ2-7, with TRBD1 matching over 8 bases. The V gene end was trimmed by 0 bases and the J gene end by 4 bases; junction bases not matched to a gene: 9. The CDR3 is 16 residues long. The V gene's germline CDR1 is SGHRS and CDR2 YFSETQ. CDR3 nucleotides: TGCGCCAGCAGCTTGGGGACAGGGCCCCTAGTATACGAGCAGTACTTC. Protein product: CASSLGTGPLVYEQYF.